This T cell receptor (beta chain) is from a study of blood T cell repertoires in COVID-19. Study as a whole: Specimens from acute and convalescent COVID-19 originated in the United States, Italy and Spain.

Living in 20 to 30 US areas, the participants were between roughly 18 and 89 years of age. Allocation to cohorts depended on clinical history reported by the participants. Assay used: immunoSEQ multiplex PCR; TCRdb lists only in-frame clones, some missing. Among 250,000 to 300,000 clones, about nine tenths were seen once, and the ten largest hold 1.5% to 2%. The V gene end was trimmed by 0 bases and the J gene end by 4 bases; junction bases not matched to a gene: 8. The CDR3 runs 17 residues. CDR1 and CDR2 from the germline V gene are LGHDT and YNNKEL (reference sequence). The source material was PBMCs or T cells enriched from blood (not recorded which). The V gene is TRBV3-1 (or the pseudogene TRBV3-2), the J gene TRBJ2-7; 11 nucleotides match TRBD2. This clonotype was sampled from a woman aged 40 to 50 who had recovered from COVID-19. The CDR3 bases are TGTGCCAGCAGCCAAGATGACGGGTCTAGCGGGAGGTACGAGCAGTACTTC. As protein: CASSQDDGSSGRYEQYF.